This T cell receptor beta chain was profiled in a study of T cell responses to AZD1222 COVID-19 vaccine. V shed 3 bases and J shed 2 bases, with 13 bases lying between them. Germline V gene lookup returns CDR1 ENHRY and CDR2 SYGVKD. The CDR3 is made up of 15 amino acids. Profiling relied on immunoSEQ multiplex PCR, and the TCRdb table lists in-frame clones only, not all of them. The table has 150,000 to 200,000 clones, roughly 92% seen once. The gene calls are TRBV10-3 and TRBJ1-2, with no clear D. The TCR comes from an adult who received the AZD1222 COVID-19 vaccine. The sample consisted of peripheral blood, taken 28 days after the second AZD1222 dose. CDR3 amino acids: CAISEDPPRNYGYTF. The CDR3 DNA sequence: TGTGCCATCAGTGAAGATCCCCCACGGAACTATGGCTACACCTTC.